This entry lists 21 T cell receptor beta chains sequenced from one sample in a study of CD8 T cells in Susac syndrome. Random hexamers were used to reverse transcribe an amount of about 0.5 to 1 ug RNA. Via MiXCR, TCRdb re-called the immunoSEQ multiplex PCR reads, giving one row per CDR3 protein. The top ten clones hold 0.065% to 0.095% of a sample with 110,000 to 150,000 distinct CDR3 sequences, 95% of them seen once. The sequencing sample was made of CD4+ T cells from PBMCs. The receptors here all came from a human donor with Susac syndrome.

The rearrangement links TRBV5-1 to TRBJ2-4, with D unresolved. The CDR3 has 12 residues. The V and J ends lost 4 bases and 7 bases respectively, with 9 bases between them. From germline, CDR1 is SGHRS and CDR2 YFSETQ. The CDR3 reads CASSPRANIQYF. For the CDR3, the DNA is TGCGCCAGCAGCCCTCGGGCGAACATTCAGTACTTC.

The CDR3 bases are TGTGCCAGCAGTGAAATAGCAGGGAGCAATCAGCCCCAGCATTTT. Amino acids: CASSEIAGSNQPQHF. The chain joins TRBV2 to TRBJ1-5, with a weak D call TRBD1 (5 bases). Germline lookup yields CDR1 SNHLY and CDR2 FYNNEI. V gave up 2 bases and J gave up 1 base, with 9 bases separating them. This CDR3 spans 15 amino acids.

This chain uses TRBV3-1 with TRBJ2-5, with D possibly TRBD2 on 5 matching bases. The germline V gene encodes CDR1 LGHDT and CDR2 YNNKEL (reference sequence). This CDR3 has 14 residues. V was clipped by 1 base and J by 3 bases, with 9 bases between them. The CDR3 sequence: CASSQAPGKETQYF. CDR3 DNA: TGTGCCAGCAGCCAAGCCCCGGGGAAAGAGACCCAGTACTTC.

The rearrangement uses TRBV20-1 and TRBJ1-4; 7 nucleotides align to TRBD1. This CDR3 contains 14 residues. Trimming removed 5 bases from V and 8 bases from J; junction bases left unmatched: 11. Germline lookup yields CDR1 DFQATT and CDR2 SNEGSKA (reference sequence). The CDR3 reads CSAAVRDSAEKLFF. As DNA, the CDR3 is TGCAGTGCTGCAGTCCGGGACAGCGCGGAAAAACTGTTTTTT.

The J gene is TRBJ2-3, the V gene TRBV20-1, with D unresolved. V lost 3 bases, J lost 7 bases, and 17 bases lay in between. Germline assignment: CDR1 DFQATT and CDR2 SNEGSKA (reference sequence). CDR3 length equals 14 residues. The CDR3 DNA is TGCAGTGCTAGGGTAGCAGTCCGCCTGAATACGCAGTATTTT. It is translated as CSARVAVRLNTQYF.

This rearrangement joins TRBV6-1 to TRBJ1-5, with TRBD1 as a possible D gene (6 bases). In germline, CDR1 is MNHNS, CDR2 SASEGT. This CDR3 is built from 14 residues. Trimming removed 6 bases at V and 0 bases at J, with 9 bases between. For the CDR3, the DNA is TGTGCCAGCAGAGCGGACAGTAGCAATCAGCCCCAGCATTTT. It yields the protein CASRADSSNQPQHF.

This chain uses TRBV9 with TRBJ2-6; 9 bases fit TRBD2. Germline V gene sequence: CDR1 SGDLS, CDR2 YYNGEE. CDR3 length: 16 residues. V dropped 4 bases and J dropped 2; count of bases not matched to a gene: 4. CDR3 in DNA: TGTGCCAGCAGCTCATTAGCGGGAGCTGGGGCCAACGTCCTGACTTTC. This gives the protein CASSSLAGAGANVLTF.

J is TRBJ1-5 and V is TRBV12-3 or TRBV12-4, with TRBD1 identical over 7 bases. The CDR3 extends over 16 amino acids. J was trimmed by 7 bases and V by 5 bases; bases with no gene match: 14. DNA of the CDR3: TGTGCCAGCAGTCCAACCAGACAGGGACGAGGCCAGCCCCAGCATTTT. Amino acid sequence: CASSPTRQGRGQPQHF.

This clonotype was observed once. V is TRBV18 and J is TRBJ2-6; D unresolved. Trimming pared 0 bases from V and 6 bases from J, leaving 12 bases between. This CDR3 is 16 amino acids long. Germline assignment: CDR1 KGHSH and CDR2 LQKENI. As DNA, the CDR3 is TGTGCCAGCTCACCACCAGGCAGTGTTGCGGCCAACGTCCTGACTTTC. It translates to CASSPPGSVAANVLTF.

The chain combines TRBV20-1 with TRBJ2-7, with 13 bases identical to TRBD2. The V gene's germline CDR1 is DFQATT and CDR2 SNEGSKA (reference sequence). There are 15 residues in the CDR3. The junction had 8 bases not matched to a gene; V was cut back by 6 bases and J by 3 bases. The CDR3 here is CSANSGTSGNYEQYF. The CDR3 bases are TGCAGTGCCAACTCCGGGACTAGCGGGAACTACGAGCAGTACTTC.

The DNA for the CDR3 is TGTGCCAGCAGCCCTCAGGGAATTGGCGACTATGGCTACACCTTC. It translates to CASSPQGIGDYGYTF. V gene TRBV9 combines with J gene TRBJ1-2; perhaps TRBD1 as D (5 bases). V was shortened by 4 bases and J by 3 bases, with 16 bases between the two germline ends. This CDR3 spans 15 amino acids. Germline V gives CDR1 SGDLS, CDR2 YYNGEE.

The V gene is TRBV6-6, the J gene TRBJ1-2; possibly TRBD1 for D (6 bases). The length of the CDR3 is 13 residues. Per germline, CDR1 MNHNY and CDR2 SVGAGI (reference sequence). The ends were cut back, 6 bases at V and 10 bases at J, with 18 bases in the middle. The CDR3 DNA follows: TGTGCCAGCAGGCTGGAGGGGGGGCCATACTACACCTTC. Translation gives CASRLEGGPYYTF.

The rearrangement uses TRBV28 and TRBJ2-7, with D possibly called TRBD1 or TRBD2 (5 bases each). This CDR3 contains 16 residues. The germline gives CDR1 MDHEN, CDR2 SYDVKM. The ends were cut back, 5 bases at V and 3 bases at J, with 20 bases in the middle. Here the CDR3 DNA reads TGTGCCAGCAGTCAGGGCATGGACTTGTGGAGCTACGAGCAGTACTTC. This sequence encodes CASSQGMDLWSYEQYF.

V gene TRBV4-1 combines with J gene TRBJ2-2, with unresolved D. The length of the CDR3 is 13 residues. Trimming removed 4 bases from V and 6 bases from J, with 9 bases in between. The germline V gene has CDR1 MGHRA and CDR2 YSYEKL. This chain's CDR3 is CASSRVGAGELFF. The CDR3 nucleotides are TGCGCCAGCAGCCGGGTAGGAGCCGGGGAGCTGTTTTTT.

The genes are TRBV15 and TRBJ1-2; 10 positions agree with TRBD1. The V segment lost 3 bases and the J segment 7 bases; nucleotides outside the gene matches: 5. The CDR3 loop spans 14 amino acids. CDR1 LNHNV and CDR2 YYDKDF come from the germline V gene (reference sequence). The CDR3 loop is CATSSRGTGAGYTF. CDR3 coding DNA: TGTGCCACCAGCAGCCGCGGGACAGGGGCTGGCTACACCTTC. The complete variable domain, with remaining parts taken from reference TRBV15 and TRBJ1-2, reads DAMVIQNPRYQVTQFGKPVTLSCSQTLNHNVMYWYQQKSSQAPKLLFHYYDKDFNNEADTPDNFQSRRPNTSFCFLDIRSPGLGDTAMYLCATSSRGTGAGYTFGSGTRLTVV.

This clonotype was seen once. This chain connects TRBV3-1 to TRBJ2-5; maybe TRBD2 (6 bases). This CDR3 has 14 amino acids. V shed 4 bases and J shed 5 bases, with 14 bases lying between them. The germline V gene encodes CDR1 LGHDT and CDR2 YNNKEL (reference sequence). The CDR3 nucleotides are TGTGCCAGCAGCCCCTCGACTAGTTTCGAGACCCAGTACTTC. Protein product: CASSPSTSFETQYF.

This clonotype was counted only a few times. V usage is TRBV6-5 and J usage is TRBJ1-3; a possible D gene is TRBD1 (6 bases). The CDR3 sequence is 14 residues long. Germline loops: CDR1 MNHEY, CDR2 SVGAGI. With 3 bases removed from V and 4 bases from J, the gap between germline ends came to 10 bases. The CDR3 DNA reads TGTGCCAGCAGTTATGCCGGGACAGGAAACACCATATATTTT. The encoded protein is CASSYAGTGNTIYF.

The chain couples TRBV20-1 to TRBJ1-5; D may be TRBD1 (6 bases). Germline V gives CDR1 DFQATT, CDR2 SNEGSKA (reference sequence). V was trimmed by 5 bases and J by 0 bases, leaving 8 bases between them. The CDR3 totals 13 residues. The CDR3, as DNA: TGCAGTGCTCTGGGACATAGCAATCAGCCCCAGCATTTT. Its translation: CSALGHSNQPQHF.

This clonotype appeared once. The chain couples TRBV16 to TRBJ1-5; 10 nucleotides align to TRBD1. The CDR3 is 16 amino acids. Germline loops: CDR1 KGHSY, CDR2 FQNENV. V lost 5 bases to trimming and J lost 0 bases; unmatched junction nucleotides: 4. For the CDR3, the DNA is TGTGCCAGCAGCGGGACAGGGGACTATAGCAATCAGCCCCAGCATTTT. The encoded protein is CASSGTGDYSNQPQHF.

The chain is built from TRBV12-3 or TRBV12-4 and TRBJ2-7, with TRBD1 matching 7 bases. J was trimmed by 4 bases and V by 4 bases; bases with no gene match: 4. This CDR3 is 13 amino acids long. The CDR3 bases are TGTGCCAGCAGTTACAGGGGTCGTTACGAGCAGTACTTC. This encodes CASSYRGRYEQYF.

The chain uses TRBV9 and TRBJ1-4; unclear D gene. Trimming shortened V by 3 bases and J by 7 bases, and 16 bases separated the two germline ends. The CDR3 is 15 residues long. Per germline, CDR1 SGDLS and CDR2 YYNGEE. CDR3 protein: CASSAGVGESEKLFF. The DNA of the CDR3 is TGTGCCAGCAGCGCTGGAGTTGGGGAATCTGAAAAACTGTTTTTT.